The 6 T cell receptor beta chains presented below share a single source sample, sequenced in a study of blood T cell repertoires in COVID-19. The data were produced by immunoSEQ multiplex PCR, yet TCRdb's version contains in-frame clones alone and is incomplete. Found here are some 80,000 clones, about 88% of them singletons; the top ten hold about 10%. Input material: peripheral blood. These receptors were obtained from a man aged 55 to 70 with COVID-19, enrolled during active disease.

In its sample, this clone was seen a few times. This chain joins TRBV6-5 and TRBJ2-5, with D perhaps TRBD2 (7 bases). The germline V and J ends were trimmed by 8 bases and 6 bases, with 16 bases remaining between them. Per germline, CDR1 MNHEY and CDR2 SVGAGI. The CDR3 runs to 13 residues. The CDR3 reads CASGRGAEKTQYF. CDR3 DNA: TGTGCCAGCGGTCGGGGGGCCGAGAAGACCCAGTACTTC.

The sample holds a few counts of this clone. The CDR3 DNA is TGCGCCAGCAGCTTGTTCCCGGTAGAAGAGACCCAGTACTTC. It translates to CASSLFPVEETQYF. This rearrangement joins TRBV5-1 to TRBJ2-5, with D unclear. CDR1 is SGHRS and CDR2 is YFSETQ in the germline V gene. The CDR3 runs to 14 residues. The V end lost 1 base, the J end lost 3 bases, and 10 bases lay between the germline ends.

The chain has TRBV19 and TRBJ2-2, with D tentatively TRBD2 (6 bases). The CDR3 extends over 17 amino acids. V lost 1 base and J lost 3, with 15 bases in between. CDR1 and CDR2 (germline): LNHDA, SQIVND (reference sequence). The CDR3 is CASSIVRGAVDTGELFF. For the CDR3, the DNA is TGTGCCAGTAGTATAGTTCGCGGGGCCGTCGACACCGGGGAGCTGTTTTTT.

This chain connects TRBV6-1 to TRBJ2-5; D is unclear. This CDR3 contains 16 residues. CDR1 and CDR2 (germline): MNHNS, SASEGT. Trimming shortened V by 2 bases and J by 2 bases, and 15 bases separated the two germline ends. CDR3 coding DNA: TGTGCCAGCAGTGAATTCGGTCTGGGCCCTCAAGAGACCCAGTACTTC. The encoded protein is CASSEFGLGPQETQYF.

The J gene is TRBJ1-4, the V gene TRBV7-9, with TRBD1 identical over 9 bases. The CDR3 loop spans 15 amino acids. Germline V gene sequence: CDR1 SEHNR, CDR2 FQNEAQ (reference sequence). V shed 1 base and J 8 bases; nucleotides not matched to a gene: 5. The chain's CDR3 is CASSLGDRAREKLFF. The CDR3 region has the DNA TGTGCCAGCAGCTTAGGGGACAGGGCGAGGGAAAAACTGTTTTTT.

The chain couples TRBV30 to TRBJ2-3; maybe TRBD2 (6 bases). Trimming left V 3 bases short and J 2 bases short, with 9 bases between. Germline V gene lookup returns CDR1 GTSNPN and CDR2 SVGIG (reference sequence). The CDR3 is 13 residues long. This chain's CDR3 is CAWSAGSTDTQYF. The CDR3, as DNA: TGTGCCTGGAGCGCGGGGTCCACAGATACGCAGTATTTT.